Here is one TCR beta chain with its context. This sample was taken from a study of blood T cell repertoires in COVID-19. V shed 4 bases and J shed 7 bases, with 18 bases lying between them. Per germline, CDR1 SGHRS and CDR2 YFSETQ. This CDR3 is built from 15 residues. Clones were read by immunoSEQ multiplex PCR, and TCRdb kept only the in-frame ones, dropping some. The table includes 300,000 to 400,000 clones, approximately 85% detected once. Sequenced sample: peripheral blood. The receptor was derived from a human donor in a cohort sampled during active COVID-19. The chain couples TRBV5-1 to TRBJ2-1; D is perhaps TRBD2 (7 bases). The CDR3 is CASSEGGGYGNEQFF. DNA of the CDR3: TGCGCCAGCAGCGAAGGGGGGGGCTACGGTAATGAGCAGTTCTTC. Complete variable domain (other parts from reference TRBV5-1 and TRBJ2-1): KAGVTQTPRYLIKTRGQQVTLSCSPISGHRSVSWYQQTPGQGLQFLFEYFSETQRNKGNFPGRFSGRQFSNSRSEMNVSTLELGDSALYLCASSEGGGYGNEQFFGPGTRLTVL.